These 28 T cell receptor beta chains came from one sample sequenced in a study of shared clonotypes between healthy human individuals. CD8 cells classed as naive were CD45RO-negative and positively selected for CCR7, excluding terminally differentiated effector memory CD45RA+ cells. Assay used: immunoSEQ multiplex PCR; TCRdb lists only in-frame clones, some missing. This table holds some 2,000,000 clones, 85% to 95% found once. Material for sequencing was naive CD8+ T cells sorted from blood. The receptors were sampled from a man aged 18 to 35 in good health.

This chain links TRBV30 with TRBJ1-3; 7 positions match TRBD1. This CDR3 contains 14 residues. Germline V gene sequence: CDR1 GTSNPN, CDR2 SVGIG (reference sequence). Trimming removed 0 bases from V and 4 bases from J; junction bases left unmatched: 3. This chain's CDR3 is CAWSVRGVGNTIYF. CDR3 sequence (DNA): TGTGCCTGGAGTGTCAGGGGGGTAGGAAACACCATATATTTT.

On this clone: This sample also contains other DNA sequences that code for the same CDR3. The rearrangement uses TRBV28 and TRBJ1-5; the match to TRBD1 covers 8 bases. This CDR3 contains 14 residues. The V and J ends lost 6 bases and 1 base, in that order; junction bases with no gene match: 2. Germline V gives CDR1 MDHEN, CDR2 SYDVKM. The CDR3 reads CASRGTGSNQPQHF. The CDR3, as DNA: TGTGCCAGCAGGGGGACAGGAAGCAATCAGCCCCAGCATTTT.

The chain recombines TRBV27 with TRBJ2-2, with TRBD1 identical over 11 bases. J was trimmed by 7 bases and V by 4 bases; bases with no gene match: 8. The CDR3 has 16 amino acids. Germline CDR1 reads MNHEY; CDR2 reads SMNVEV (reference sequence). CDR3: CASSSQDRGRIGELFF. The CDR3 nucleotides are TGTGCCAGCAGTTCCCAGGACAGGGGGCGGATCGGGGAGCTGTTTTTT.

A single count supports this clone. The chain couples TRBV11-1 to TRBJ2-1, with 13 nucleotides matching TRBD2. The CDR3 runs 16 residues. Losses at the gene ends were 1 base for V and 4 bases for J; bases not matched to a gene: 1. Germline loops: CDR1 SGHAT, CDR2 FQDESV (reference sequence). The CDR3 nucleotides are TGTGCCAGCAGCTTAGAACTAGCGGGGGGGTACAATGAGCAGTTCTTC. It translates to CASSLELAGGYNEQFF.

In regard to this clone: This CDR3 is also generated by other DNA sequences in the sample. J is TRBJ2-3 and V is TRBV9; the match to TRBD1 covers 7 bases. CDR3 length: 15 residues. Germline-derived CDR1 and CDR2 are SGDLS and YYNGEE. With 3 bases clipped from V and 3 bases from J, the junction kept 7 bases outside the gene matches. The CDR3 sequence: CASSATGFSTDTQYF. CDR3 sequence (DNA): TGTGCCAGCAGCGCGACAGGGTTTTCGACAGATACGCAGTATTTT.

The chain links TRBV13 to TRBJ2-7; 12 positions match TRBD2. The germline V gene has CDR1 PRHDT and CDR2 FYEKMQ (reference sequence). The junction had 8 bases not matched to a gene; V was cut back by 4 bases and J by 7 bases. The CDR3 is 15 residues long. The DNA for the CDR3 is TGTGCCAGCAGCTCTCTAGCGGGAGGGCCGGGTGAGCAGTACTTC. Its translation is CASSSLAGGPGEQYF.

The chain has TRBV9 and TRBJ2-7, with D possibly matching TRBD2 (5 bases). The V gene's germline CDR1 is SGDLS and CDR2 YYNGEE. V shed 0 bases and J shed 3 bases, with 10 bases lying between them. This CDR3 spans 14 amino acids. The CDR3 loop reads CASSVGAAGYEQYF. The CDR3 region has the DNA TGTGCCAGCAGCGTAGGAGCCGCGGGCTACGAGCAGTACTTC.

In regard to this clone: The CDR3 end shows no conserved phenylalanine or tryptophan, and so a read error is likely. The CDR3 loop reads CASSFIGGPSSYEQYL. The CDR3 nucleotides read TGTGCCAGCAGCTTCATAGGGGGCCCGAGCTCCTACGAGCAGTACCTC. The rearrangement links TRBV7-9 to TRBJ2-7, with TRBD1 identical over 7 bases. This CDR3 contains 16 residues. CDR1 SEHNR and CDR2 FQNEAQ come from the germline V gene (reference sequence). The trim removed 3 bases at V and 0 bases at J, leaving 8 bases unmatched.

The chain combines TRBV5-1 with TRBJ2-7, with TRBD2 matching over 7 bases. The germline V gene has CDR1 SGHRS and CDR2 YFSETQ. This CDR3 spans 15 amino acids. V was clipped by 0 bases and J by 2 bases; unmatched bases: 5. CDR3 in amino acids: CASSLEVGGTYEQYF. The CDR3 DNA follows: TGCGCCAGCAGCTTGGAGGTGGGAGGGACCTACGAGCAGTACTTC. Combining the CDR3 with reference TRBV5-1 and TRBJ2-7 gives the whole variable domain KAGVTQTPRYLIKTRGQQVTLSCSPISGHRSVSWYQQTPGQGLQFLFEYFSETQRNKGNFPGRFSGRQFSNSRSEMNVSTLELGDSALYLCASSLEVGGTYEQYFGPGTRLTVT.

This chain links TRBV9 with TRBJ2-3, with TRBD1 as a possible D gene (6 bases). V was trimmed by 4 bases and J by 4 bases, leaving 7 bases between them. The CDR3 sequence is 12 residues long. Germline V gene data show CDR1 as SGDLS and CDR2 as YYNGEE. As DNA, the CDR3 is TGTGCCAGCAGCCAGGGGTCAGATACGCAGTATTTT. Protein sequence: CASSQGSDTQYF.

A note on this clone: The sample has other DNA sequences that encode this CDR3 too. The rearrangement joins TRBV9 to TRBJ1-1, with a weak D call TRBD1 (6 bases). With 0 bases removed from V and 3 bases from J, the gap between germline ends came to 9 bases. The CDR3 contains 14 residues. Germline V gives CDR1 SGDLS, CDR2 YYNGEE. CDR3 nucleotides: TGTGCCAGCAGCGTAGGAGGGGGGGACACTGAAGCTTTCTTT. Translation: CASSVGGGDTEAFF.

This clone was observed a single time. CDR3 sequence reads: CASSKGLAGVIGPYNEQFF. In DNA form, the CDR3 reads TGTGCCAGCAGCAAGGGACTAGCGGGGGTGATTGGCCCGTACAATGAGCAGTTCTTC. The chain has TRBV5-6 and TRBJ2-1; 14 nucleotides agree with TRBD2. Germline lookup yields CDR1 SGHDT and CDR2 YYEEEE. The trim removed 4 bases at V and 4 bases at J, leaving 13 bases unmatched. This CDR3 is 19 amino acids long.

The CDR3 spells CASSIDAGTGVNEQFF. The CDR3 DNA is TGTGCCAGTAGTATAGATGCCGGGACAGGGGTCAATGAGCAGTTCTTC. The chain has TRBV19 and TRBJ2-1; TRBD1 matches 10 bases. The CDR3 covers 16 residues. The V gene's germline CDR1 is LNHDA and CDR2 SQIVND (reference sequence). After removal of 0 bases from V and 6 bases from J, the junction contained 5 bases not matched to a gene. Drawing the rest from reference TRBV19 and TRBJ2-1, the complete variable domain is DGGITQSPKYLFRKEGQNVTLSCEQNLNHDAMYWYRQDPGQGLRLIYYSQIVNDFQKGDIAEGYSVSREKKESFPLTVTSAQKNPTAFYLCASSIDAGTGVNEQFFGPGTRLTVL.

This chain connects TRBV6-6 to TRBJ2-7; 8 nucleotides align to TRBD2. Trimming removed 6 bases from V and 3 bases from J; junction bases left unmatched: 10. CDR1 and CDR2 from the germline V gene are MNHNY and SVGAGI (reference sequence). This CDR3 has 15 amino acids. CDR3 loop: CASRPDSGTFYEQYF. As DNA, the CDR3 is TGTGCCAGCAGGCCCGATAGCGGGACTTTCTACGAGCAGTACTTC.

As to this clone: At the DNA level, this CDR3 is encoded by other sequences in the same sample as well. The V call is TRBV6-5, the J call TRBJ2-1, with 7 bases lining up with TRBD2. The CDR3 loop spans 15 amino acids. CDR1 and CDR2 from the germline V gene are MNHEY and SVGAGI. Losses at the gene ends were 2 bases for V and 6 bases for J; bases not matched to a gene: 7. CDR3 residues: CASSYSAGEGNEQFF. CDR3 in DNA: TGTGCCAGCAGTTACAGTGCGGGGGAGGGCAATGAGCAGTTCTTC.

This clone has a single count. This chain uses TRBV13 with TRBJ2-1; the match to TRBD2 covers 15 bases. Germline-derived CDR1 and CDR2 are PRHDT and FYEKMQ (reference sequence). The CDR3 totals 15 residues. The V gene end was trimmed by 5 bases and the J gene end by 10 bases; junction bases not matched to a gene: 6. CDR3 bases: TGTGCCAGCAGCCTGGGGACTAGCGGGAGGAGCGAGCAGTTCTTC. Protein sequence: CASSLGTSGRSEQFF.

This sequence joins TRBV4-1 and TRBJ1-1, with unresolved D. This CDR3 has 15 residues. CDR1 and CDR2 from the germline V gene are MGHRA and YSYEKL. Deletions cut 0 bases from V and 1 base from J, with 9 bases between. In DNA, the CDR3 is TGCGCCAGCAGCCAAGAGAAGGGCACGAACACTGAAGCTTTCTTT. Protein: CASSQEKGTNTEAFF.

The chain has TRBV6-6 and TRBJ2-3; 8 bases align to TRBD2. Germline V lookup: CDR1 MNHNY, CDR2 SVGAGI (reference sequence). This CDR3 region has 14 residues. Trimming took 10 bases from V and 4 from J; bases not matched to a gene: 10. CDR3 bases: TGTGCCACTGAGAGCGGGAGTGAGGCAGATACGCAGTATTTT. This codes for CATESGSEADTQYF.

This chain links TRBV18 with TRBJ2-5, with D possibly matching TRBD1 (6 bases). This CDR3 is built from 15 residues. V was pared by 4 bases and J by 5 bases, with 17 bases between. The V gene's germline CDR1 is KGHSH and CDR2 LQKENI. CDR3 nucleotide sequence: TGTGCCAGCTCACAACCGGACAGAATCGGGGAGACCCAGTACTTC. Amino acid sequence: CASSQPDRIGETQYF.

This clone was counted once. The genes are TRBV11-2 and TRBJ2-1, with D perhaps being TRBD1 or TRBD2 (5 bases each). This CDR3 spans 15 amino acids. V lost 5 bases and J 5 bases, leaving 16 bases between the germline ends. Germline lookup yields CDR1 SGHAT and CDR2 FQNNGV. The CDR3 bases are TGTGCCAGCAGCCGGGACCCGTATTTGGACAATGAGCAGTTCTTC. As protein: CASSRDPYLDNEQFF.

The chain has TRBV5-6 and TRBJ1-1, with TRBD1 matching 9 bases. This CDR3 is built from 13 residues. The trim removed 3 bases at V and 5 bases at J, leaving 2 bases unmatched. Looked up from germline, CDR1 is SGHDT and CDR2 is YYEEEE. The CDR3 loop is CASSYGQGTEAFF. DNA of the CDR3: TGTGCCAGCAGCTACGGACAGGGGACTGAAGCTTTCTTT.

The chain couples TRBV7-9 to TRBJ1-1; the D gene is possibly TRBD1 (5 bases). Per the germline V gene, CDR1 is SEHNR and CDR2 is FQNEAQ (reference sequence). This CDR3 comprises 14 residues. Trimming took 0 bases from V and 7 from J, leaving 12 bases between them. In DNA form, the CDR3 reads TGTGCCAGCAGCTTAGCCGCAGGGATAGGTGAAGCTTTCTTT. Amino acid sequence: CASSLAAGIGEAFF.

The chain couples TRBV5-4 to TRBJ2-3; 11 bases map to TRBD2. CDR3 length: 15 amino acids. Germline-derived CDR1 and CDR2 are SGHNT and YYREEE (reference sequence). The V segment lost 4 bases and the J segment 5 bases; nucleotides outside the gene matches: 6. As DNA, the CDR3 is TGTGCCAGCAGCGAGGGACTAGCGGACCGAGATACGCAGTATTTT. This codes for CASSEGLADRDTQYF.

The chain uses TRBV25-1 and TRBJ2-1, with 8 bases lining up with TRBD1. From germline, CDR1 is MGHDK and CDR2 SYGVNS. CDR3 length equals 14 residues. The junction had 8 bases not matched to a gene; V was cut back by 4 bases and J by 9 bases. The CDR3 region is CASSVTGEAVEQFF. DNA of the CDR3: TGTGCCAGCAGTGTGACAGGGGAGGCGGTTGAGCAGTTCTTC. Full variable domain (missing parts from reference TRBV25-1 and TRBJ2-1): EADIYQTPRYLVIGTGKKITLECSQTMGHDKMYWYQQDPGMELHLIHYSYGVNSTEKGDLSSESTVSRIRTEHFPLTLESARPSHTSQYLCASSVTGEAVEQFFGPGTRLTVL.

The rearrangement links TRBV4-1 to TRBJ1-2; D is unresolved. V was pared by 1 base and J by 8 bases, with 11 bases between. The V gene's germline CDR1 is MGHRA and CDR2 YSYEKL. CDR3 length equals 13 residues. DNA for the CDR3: TGCGCCAGCAGCCAAGTTACGGGAGGGGGCTACACCTTC. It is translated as CASSQVTGGGYTF.

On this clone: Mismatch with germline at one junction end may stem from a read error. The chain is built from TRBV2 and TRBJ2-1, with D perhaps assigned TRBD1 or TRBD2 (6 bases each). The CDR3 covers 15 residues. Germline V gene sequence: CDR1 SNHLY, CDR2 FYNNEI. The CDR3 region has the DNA TGTGCCAGCAGGGAGGACAGCGGGTCCTTCAATGAGCAGTTCTTC. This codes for CASREDSGSFNEQFF.

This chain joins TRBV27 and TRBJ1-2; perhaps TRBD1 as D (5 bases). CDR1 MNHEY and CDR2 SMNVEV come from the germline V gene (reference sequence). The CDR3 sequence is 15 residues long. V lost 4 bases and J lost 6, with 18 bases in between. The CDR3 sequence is CASSSSRDGLDGYTF. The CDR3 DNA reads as TGTGCCAGCAGTTCATCCCGGGACGGACTCGATGGCTACACCTTC.

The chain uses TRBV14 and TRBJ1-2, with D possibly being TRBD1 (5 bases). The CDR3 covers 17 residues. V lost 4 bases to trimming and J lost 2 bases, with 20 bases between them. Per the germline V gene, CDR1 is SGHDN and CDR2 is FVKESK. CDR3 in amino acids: CASSLTHLGHPNYGYTF. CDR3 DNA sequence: TGTGCCAGCAGCCTAACCCACCTCGGACATCCCAACTATGGCTACACCTTC.